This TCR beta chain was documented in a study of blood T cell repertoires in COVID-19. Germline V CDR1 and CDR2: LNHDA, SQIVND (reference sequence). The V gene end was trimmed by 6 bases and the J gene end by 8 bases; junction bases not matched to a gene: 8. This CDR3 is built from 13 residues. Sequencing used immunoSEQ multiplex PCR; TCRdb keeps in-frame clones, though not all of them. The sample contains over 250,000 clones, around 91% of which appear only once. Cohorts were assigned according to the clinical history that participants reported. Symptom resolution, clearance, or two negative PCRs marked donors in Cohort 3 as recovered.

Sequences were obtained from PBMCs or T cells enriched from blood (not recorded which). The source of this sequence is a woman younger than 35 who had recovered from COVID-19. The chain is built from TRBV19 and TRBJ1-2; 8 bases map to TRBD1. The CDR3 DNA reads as TGTGCCAGTAGACTTGGGACAGGCGGCGGCTACACCTTC. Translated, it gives CASRLGTGGGYTF.